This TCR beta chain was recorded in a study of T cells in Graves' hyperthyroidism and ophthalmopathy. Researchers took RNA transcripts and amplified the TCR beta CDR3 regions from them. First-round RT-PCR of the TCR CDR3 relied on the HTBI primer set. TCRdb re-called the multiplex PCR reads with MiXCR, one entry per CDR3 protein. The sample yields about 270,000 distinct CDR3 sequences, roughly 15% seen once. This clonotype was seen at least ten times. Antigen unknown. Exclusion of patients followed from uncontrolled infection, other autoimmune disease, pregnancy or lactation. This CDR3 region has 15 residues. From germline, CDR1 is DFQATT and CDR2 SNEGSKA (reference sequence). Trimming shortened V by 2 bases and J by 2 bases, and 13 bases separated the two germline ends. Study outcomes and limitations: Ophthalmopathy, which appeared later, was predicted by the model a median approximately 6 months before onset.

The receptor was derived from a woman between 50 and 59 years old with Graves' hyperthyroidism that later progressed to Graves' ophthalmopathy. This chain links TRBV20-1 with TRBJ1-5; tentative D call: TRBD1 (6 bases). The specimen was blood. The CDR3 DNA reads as TGCAGTGCTAGAAACAGGGAAGGGGGCAATCAGCCCCAGCATTTT. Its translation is CSARNREGGNQPQHF.